The entry below describes one T cell receptor beta chain. The data derive from a study of blood T cell repertoires in COVID-19. Across the whole study: PBMCs, B-cell-depleted T cells, or T cells provided the cDNA or gDNA that made up the material.

The CDR3 extends over 15 amino acids. The germline V gene encodes CDR1 SGHAT and CDR2 FQNNGV. V was pared by 6 bases and J by 0 bases, with 14 bases between. Clones were sequenced by immunoSEQ multiplex PCR, and TCRdb holds only the in-frame ones, with some missing. The table includes 65,000 or so clones, around two thirds detected once. The chain is built from TRBV11-2 and TRBJ1-1; D remains ambiguous. Sequences were obtained from PBMCs or T cells enriched from blood (not recorded which). The receptor comes from a woman aged 55-70 years who had been exposed to COVID-19. CDR3 nucleotide sequence: TGTGCCAGCAGGAGAGAGGGATATATGAACACTGAAGCTTTCTTT. Its translation: CASRREGYMNTEAFF. Filled out from reference TRBV11-2 and TRBJ1-1, the complete variable domain reads EAGVAQSPRYKIIEKRQSVAFWCNPISGHATLYWYQQILGQGPKLLIQFQNNGVVDDSQLPKDRFSAERLKGVDSTLKIQPAKLEDSAVYLCASRREGYMNTEAFFGQGTRLTVV.